Reported below is one T cell receptor beta chain. The data stem from a study of blood T cell repertoires in COVID-19. V shed 5 bases and J shed 10 bases, with 20 bases lying between them. Germline CDR1 and CDR2: SGHTA and FQGTGA. The CDR3 length is 14 residues. Per the original data handling: Reference gene primer amplification gave estimated nucleated cell counts. The protocol was immunoSEQ multiplex PCR, while the TCRdb copy is restricted to in-frame clones and leaves out a portion. D and trimming were read from the DNA, whereas the V and J calls and clone size are those reported in that table. In the table there are some 93,000 clones, approximately 84% of which are singletons.

The chain combines TRBV7-3 with TRBJ1-1; D perhaps matches TRBD1 (5 bases). Sequencing used peripheral blood. This receptor was taken from an older man with acute or convalescent COVID-19. CDR3 sequence (DNA): TGTGCCAGCAGCCCCCAAGAGGGACTCGGTGGAGCTTTCTTT. Translating it yields CASSPQEGLGGAFF.